What follows are 32 T cell receptor beta chains derived from one specimen sequenced in a study of human T cells and chemical hapten exposure. Time point in this sample: patch test 1, 2 weeks after DPC sensitization. Treatment denoted: therapeutic diphenylcyclopropenone sensitization with weekly scalp DPC. TCRdb reprocessed the RACE reads with MiXCR, giving one entry per CDR3 protein. The data contain 75,000 to 90,000 distinct CDR3 sequences, roughly 7.2% of them singletons. The source was whole blood, collected in connection with sensitization to the hapten diphenylcyclopropenone (DPC). These receptors were collected from a woman aged 30 to 39 with alopecia areata. Some clones in this sample may be carry-over from other donors' samples.

The chain links TRBV19 to TRBJ1-5; no clear D gene. In germline, CDR1 is LNHDA, CDR2 SQIVND (reference sequence). Deletions cut 8 bases from V and 9 bases from J, with 14 bases between. The CDR3 totals 12 residues. Here the CDR3 DNA reads TGTGCCAGTGGCCAGCCCCCAGGGCCCCAGCATTTT. Protein product: CASGQPPGPQHF.

This clonotype showed up many times. V is TRBV5-1 and J is TRBJ2-1; TRBD1 might be the D (6 bases). The germline gives CDR1 SGHRS, CDR2 YFSETQ. The CDR3 is made up of 16 amino acids. V was pared by 0 bases and J by 5 bases, with 15 bases between. In DNA, the CDR3 is TGCGCCAGCAGCTTGGCCCGGAGGACAGACCACAATGAGCAGTTCTTC. Protein sequence: CASSLARRTDHNEQFF.

This chain links TRBV14 with TRBJ1-1; D is unclear. The germline CDR1 and CDR2 sequences are SGHDN and FVKESK. With 4 bases removed from V and 1 base from J, the gap between germline ends came to 13 bases. The CDR3 consists of 15 residues. Here the CDR3 reads CASSPITGRNTEAFF. CDR3 nucleotides: TGTGCCAGCAGCCCCATCACGGGGAGGAACACTGAAGCTTTCTTT.

This clonotype has more than one count but fewer than ten. This chain uses TRBV29-1 with TRBJ1-2; a weak D match, TRBD1 (6 bases). CDR3 length: 13 residues. Germline V gene data show CDR1 as SQVTM and CDR2 as ANQGSEA. Trimming removed 4 bases at V and 5 bases at J, with 14 bases between. The CDR3 protein is CSVAGGPRYGYTF. The CDR3 bases are TGCAGCGTTGCTGGGGGGCCAAGATATGGCTACACCTTC.

This clonotype showed up many times. The CDR3 is CASSLAPGTGIRDTQYF. CDR3 bases: TGTGCCAGCAGCTTAGCCCCCGGGACAGGGATCCGAGATACGCAGTATTTT. V is TRBV7-8 and J is TRBJ2-3, with 9 bases identical to TRBD1. The CDR3 contains 17 residues. Germline assignment: CDR1 SGHVS and CDR2 FQNEAQ. After removal of 0 bases from V and 5 bases from J, the junction contained 9 bases not matched to a gene.

This clonotype has at least ten counts. The V call is TRBV29-1, the J call TRBJ1-2; possible D gene TRBD1, 6 bases. The V gene's germline CDR1 is SQVTM and CDR2 ANQGSEA. The CDR3 has 11 amino acids. Trimming shortened V by 4 bases and J by 7 bases, and 10 bases separated the two germline ends. DNA of the CDR3: TGCAGCGTTGGACAGGACTTTGGCTACACCTTC. As protein: CSVGQDFGYTF.

This clonotype was counted between two and nine times. The chain has TRBV20-1 and TRBJ1-1, with a weak D call TRBD1 (6 bases). This CDR3 is built from 12 residues. The V and J ends lost 4 bases and 5 bases respectively, with 11 bases between them. Per the germline V gene, CDR1 is DFQATT and CDR2 is SNEGSKA (reference sequence). CDR3 in DNA: TGCAGTGCTAAGGCGGGGGCGACTGAAGCTTTCTTT. The encoded protein is CSAKAGATEAFF.

This clonotype has a handful of counts. V gene TRBV20-1 combines with J gene TRBJ2-1; TRBD2 matches 9 bases. Looked up from germline, CDR1 is DFQATT and CDR2 is SNEGSKA (reference sequence). This CDR3 comprises 14 residues. The CDR3 bases are TGCAGCGCCCGGGGACTAGCTAATTACAATGAGCAGTTCTTC. It is translated as CSARGLANYNEQFF.

This clonotype has ten or more counts. The rearrangement uses TRBV6-5 and TRBJ1-3, with unresolved D. Per the germline V gene, CDR1 is MNHEY and CDR2 is SVGAGI. Trimming stripped 0 bases from V and 0 bases from J, with 6 bases between. The CDR3 runs 15 residues. The CDR3 region has the DNA TGTGCCAGCAGTTACTCTGGCGGCTCTGGAAACACCATATATTTT. As protein: CASSYSGGSGNTIYF.

This clonotype was picked up a small number of times. V gene TRBV5-5 combines with J gene TRBJ1-2; no reliable D call. Germline V gene data show CDR1 as SGHKS and CDR2 as YYEKEE (reference sequence). V dropped 6 bases and J dropped 2 bases, with 5 bases sitting between them. This CDR3 is built from 11 residues. Written as DNA, the CDR3 is TGTGCCAGCACCCTAAACTATGGCTACACCTTC. Its translation is CASTLNYGYTF.

About this clonotype itself: One base away lies a much larger clone, so this may be a sequencing read error. The rearrangement uses TRBV10-2 and TRBJ1-5; D call uncertain. Per the germline V gene, CDR1 is WSHSY and CDR2 is SAAADI. V dropped 4 bases and J dropped 4 bases, with 14 bases sitting between them. The CDR3 has 15 residues. CDR3: CASSVSGNTNQPQHF. In DNA, the CDR3 is TGCGCCAGCAGTGTTTCCGGCAATACAAATCAGCCCCAGCATTTT.

Worth noting for this clonotype: One base away lies a much larger clone, so this may be a sequencing read error. The rearrangement joins TRBV10-3 to TRBJ2-1; 7 bases line up with TRBD1. The ends lost 10 bases at V and 7 bases at J; junction bases unmatched: 10. CDR1 and CDR2 from the germline V gene are ENHRY and SYGVKD. The CDR3 extends over 13 amino acids. The CDR3 reads CATHPQDRNEQFF. The CDR3 DNA sequence: TGTGCCACCCACCCACAGGACAGGAATGAGCAGTTCTTC.

The chain employs TRBV20-1 and TRBJ1-1; D ambiguous. From germline, CDR1 is DFQATT and CDR2 SNEGSKA (reference sequence). The CDR3 runs 11 residues. Deletions cut 4 bases from V and 9 bases from J, with 12 bases between. The DNA of the CDR3 is TGCAGTGCTACCCCCTTTGATCAAGCTTTCTTT. Translated: CSATPFDQAFF.

About this clonotype itself: One end of the junction is discordant with germline, which a read error may explain. The J gene is TRBJ1-3, the V gene TRBV7-9, with 8 bases aligning to TRBD1. The germline gives CDR1 SEHNR, CDR2 FQNEAQ (reference sequence). The CDR3 has 15 residues. Written as DNA, the CDR3 is TGTGCCAGCAGCCCCAGGGGGCTTGGCGGAAACACCATATGTTTT. This sequence encodes CASSPRGLGGNTICF.

A few counts support this clonotype. The chain uses TRBV7-9 and TRBJ1-2; D call uncertain. There are 12 residues in the CDR3. The germline V gene has CDR1 SEHNR and CDR2 FQNEAQ (reference sequence). Trimming took 1 base from V and 5 from J, leaving 5 bases between them. CDR3 residues: CASSLEGYGYTF. CDR3 DNA sequence: TGTGCCAGCAGCTTAGAAGGATATGGCTACACCTTC.

At least ten counts were recorded for this clonotype. V usage is TRBV6-1 and J usage is TRBJ1-1, with D unclear. The CDR3 runs to 13 residues. The V and J ends lost 6 bases and 5 bases respectively, with 13 bases between them. Germline lookup yields CDR1 MNHNS and CDR2 SASEGT. This CDR3 reads CASSQEWVTEAFF. The CDR3 nucleotides are TGTGCCAGCAGCCAAGAGTGGGTTACTGAAGCTTTCTTT.

This clonotype was seen at least ten times. V usage is TRBV6-5 and J usage is TRBJ1-2; 7 bases agree with TRBD1. The V and J ends lost 0 bases and 7 bases, in that order; junction bases with no gene match: 14. The CDR3 has 17 residues. The germline V gene has CDR1 MNHEY and CDR2 SVGAGI. The CDR3 sequence is CASSYSSVYGGGPGYTF. Here the CDR3 DNA reads TGTGCCAGCAGTTACTCGAGTGTTTACGGAGGGGGCCCTGGCTACACCTTC.

This clonotype was seen many times. The gene calls are TRBV6-5 and TRBJ2-5, with D perhaps TRBD2 (5 bases). This CDR3 is 13 amino acids long. V lost 7 bases, J lost 5 bases, and 14 bases lay in between. Germline V gives CDR1 MNHEY, CDR2 SVGAGI. The CDR3 nucleotides are TGTGCCAGCACTCGTCGGGGTAGTGAGACCCAGTACTTC. Protein: CASTRRGSETQYF.

This clonotype showed up just a few times. The CDR3 here is CASSATTGTGDEKLFF. CDR3 DNA sequence: TGTGCCAGCAGCGCCACGACCGGGACAGGGGATGAAAAACTGTTTTTT. The V gene is TRBV7-9, the J gene TRBJ1-4; 10 bases line up with TRBD1. Trimming took 5 bases from V and 6 from J; bases not matched to a gene: 9. This CDR3 is 16 amino acids long. Germline V gene data show CDR1 as SEHNR and CDR2 as FQNEAQ (reference sequence). Full variable domain (outside the CDR3, taken from reference TRBV7-9 and TRBJ1-4): DTGVSQNPRHKITKRGQNVTFRCDPISEHNRLYWYRQTLGQGPEFLTYFQNEAQLEKSRLLSDRFSAERPKGSFSTLEIQRTEQGDSAMYLCASSATTGTGDEKLFFGSGTQLSVL.

This clonotype came up many times. The V and J genes are TRBV6-1 and TRBJ1-1; possibly TRBD1 for D (5 bases). Trimming shortened V by 2 bases and J by 2 bases, and 18 bases separated the two germline ends. From germline, CDR1 is MNHNS and CDR2 SASEGT. The length of the CDR3 is 17 residues. The CDR3: CASSESRIWDLNTEAFF. DNA of the CDR3: TGTGCCAGCAGTGAATCCAGGATATGGGACTTAAACACTGAAGCTTTCTTT.

At least ten counts were recorded for this clonotype. The chain uses TRBV20-1 and TRBJ1-3; perhaps TRBD1 as D (6 bases). V lost 2 bases and J lost 0, with 11 bases in between. This CDR3 region has 15 residues. Germline V CDR1 and CDR2: DFQATT, SNEGSKA (reference sequence). The CDR3 DNA is TGCAGTGCTAGACCAGACAGGCCCTCTGGAAACACCATATATTTT. This codes for CSARPDRPSGNTIYF.

This clonotype was seen repeatedly, ten times or more. This chain links TRBV5-6 with TRBJ1-1, with D uncertain. CDR1 and CDR2 (germline): SGHDT, YYEEEE. The CDR3 spans 12 residues. V was pared by 4 bases and J by 8 bases, with 12 bases between. The CDR3 DNA follows: TGTGCCAGCAGCCTGGAAGGGTTAGAAGCTTTCTTT. This sequence encodes CASSLEGLEAFF.

This clonotype was seen at least ten times. This rearrangement joins TRBV7-9 to TRBJ2-3; possible D gene TRBD2, 5 bases. This CDR3 contains 17 residues. The V end lost 8 bases, the J end lost 0 bases, and 21 bases lay between the germline ends. Germline CDR1 and CDR2: SEHNR and FQNEAQ (reference sequence). CDR3 coding DNA: TGTGCCAGCCCCCCTGGGAGTAAGAACACCAGCACAGATACGCAGTATTTT. Its translation is CASPPGSKNTSTDTQYF. The full variable domain, completed using reference TRBV7-9 and TRBJ2-3, is DTGVSQNPRHKITKRGQNVTFRCDPISEHNRLYWYRQTLGQGPEFLTYFQNEAQLEKSRLLSDRFSAERPKGSFSTLEIQRTEQGDSAMYLCASPPGSKNTSTDTQYFGPGTRLTVL.

This clonotype was found many times. V usage is TRBV19 and J usage is TRBJ2-7; possibly TRBD1 for D (5 bases). Deletions cut 4 bases from V and 0 bases from J, with 10 bases between. CDR1 is LNHDA, CDR2 SQIVND, per germline (reference sequence). The CDR3 runs 14 residues. CDR3 nucleotides: TGTGCCAGTAGTAGGAACAGGTTCTCCTACGAGCAGTACTTC. It encodes CASSRNRFSYEQYF.

This clonotype was observed many times. The chain uses TRBV12-3 or TRBV12-4 and TRBJ1-2; D not certain. Deletions cut 4 bases from V and 3 bases from J, with 18 bases between. The CDR3 extends over 16 amino acids. The CDR3, as DNA: TGTGCCAGCAGTTCTTGGGGATGGGAAGTAGACTATGGCTACACCTTC. Its protein is CASSSWGWEVDYGYTF.

This clonotype occurred many times. The chain recombines TRBV12-3 or TRBV12-4 with TRBJ2-3, with no clear D. The CDR3 is 15 residues long. V was cut by 1 base and J by 6 bases, with 14 bases left in between. CDR3 sequence: CASSLDGSVADTQYF. The CDR3 coding sequence is TGTGCCAGCAGTTTAGACGGGTCCGTCGCGGATACGCAGTATTTT.

This clonotype was seen more than once but under ten times. V usage is TRBV2 and J usage is TRBJ1-1; 7 nucleotides match TRBD1. Unmatched junction bases numbered 7, after V lost 7 bases and J lost 5 bases. The germline CDR1 and CDR2 sequences are SNHLY and FYNNEI. The CDR3 covers 13 residues. As DNA, the CDR3 is TGTGCCAGCACAGGGGGAGAGGGGACTGAAGCTTTCTTT. Translation gives CASTGGEGTEAFF.

The table lists this clonotype with many counts. The V and J genes are TRBV2 and TRBJ1-6; unclear D gene. CDR1 and CDR2 from the germline V gene are SNHLY and FYNNEI. The ends were cut back, 5 bases at V and 7 bases at J, with 9 bases in the middle. The CDR3 loop spans 13 amino acids. The CDR3 here is CASSRTRNSPLHF. CDR3 in DNA: TGTGCCAGCAGTCGGACCCGAAATTCACCCCTCCACTTT.

As regards this clonotype: This may come from a read error, since a much larger clone is one base off. J is TRBJ2-3 and V is TRBV29-1; 9 nucleotides agree with TRBD2. Germline V lookup: CDR1 SQVTM, CDR2 ANQGSEA. The V segment lost 7 bases and the J segment 5 bases; nucleotides outside the gene matches: 19. This CDR3 region has 17 residues. The CDR3 loop reads CSGIRRAGGPTGDTQYF. DNA for the CDR3: TGCAGCGGTATCCGGCGGGCGGGGGGGCCCACCGGAGATACGCAGTATTTT.

This clonotype was detected a few times. The chain links TRBV29-1 to TRBJ1-1, with D perhaps matching TRBD1 (5 bases). V was clipped by 6 bases and J by 3 bases, with 11 bases between them. The CDR3 runs 12 residues. The germline V gene has CDR1 SQVTM and CDR2 ANQGSEA. The CDR3, as DNA: TGCAGCGTAGGGACGGACTACACTGAAGCTTTCTTT. Translating gives CSVGTDYTEAFF.

The chain joins TRBV7-3 to TRBJ1-6; tentative D call: TRBD1 (6 bases). Trimming cost V 2 bases and J 6 bases, with 11 bases left between them. This CDR3 contains 15 residues. Germline V gives CDR1 SGHTA, CDR2 FQGTGA. The CDR3, as DNA: TGTGCCAGCAGCTTACAGGGGATGAGTAATTCACCCCTCCACTTT. This sequence encodes CASSLQGMSNSPLHF.

This clonotype was seen ten or more times. V usage is TRBV4-1 and J usage is TRBJ2-1; no reliable D call. Germline loops: CDR1 MGHRA, CDR2 YSYEKL. CDR3 length equals 15 residues. With 7 bases removed from V and 0 bases from J, the gap between germline ends came to 13 bases. The CDR3 reads CASTTDSSSYNEQFF. For the CDR3, the DNA is TGCGCCAGCACTACCGATTCAAGCTCCTACAATGAGCAGTTCTTC.